Below are 12 T cell receptor beta chains sequenced from a single sample in a study of CD8+ T cells in alopecia areata. Following RNA extraction, reverse transcription yielded cDNA that acted as the sequencing template. TCRdb keeps only in-frame clones here, not all; method: immunoSEQ multiplex PCR. This sample has some 110,000 clones, each found more than once. The specimen was lesional skin. These receptors all come from a C3H/HeJ mouse with alopecia areata. These mice share the MHC haplotype H2-k.

This clone was counted between two and nine times. Gene names denote mouse genes. Coverage ceases 4 residues before the CDR3 finishes, and the germline J gene fills in the end. The V gene is TRBV13-3, the J gene TRBJ2-2, with TRBD2 identical over 10 bases. This CDR3 has 18 amino acids. CDR1 is NNHDY and CDR2 is SYVADS in the germline V gene. V gave up 0 bases and J gave up 3 bases; unmatched junction bases: 8. CDR3 DNA, as far as it was read: TGTGCCAGCAGTGATGCAGGCCTGCTGGGGGGGCACACCGGG. It encodes CASSDAGLLGGHTG. Given in full, the CDR3 is CASSDAGLLGGHTGQLYF. The full variable domain, its missing parts supplied by reference TRBV13-3 and TRBJ2-2, is EAAVTQSPRSKVAVTGGKVTLSCHQTNNHDYMYWYRQDTGHGLRLIHYSYVADSTEKGDIPDGYKASRPSQENFSLILELASLSQTAVYFCASSDAGLLGGHTGQLYFGEGSKLTVL.

Of note for this clone: Gene labels here are mouse ones. The read ends 4 residues before the CDR3 terminus; that terminus is restored from the germline J gene. V is TRBV1 and J is TRBJ1-1; 8 positions agree with TRBD1. CDR3 length equals 15 residues. Unmatched junction bases numbered 6, after V lost 5 bases and J lost 1 base. CDR1 NSQYPW and CDR2 LRSPGD come from the germline V gene (reference sequence). CDR3 DNA, as far as it was read: TGCACCTGCAGTCTCTCCGGGACAGGGAACACA. Translated: CTCSLSGTGNT. The full CDR3 protein is CTCSLSGTGNTEVFF.

In its sample, this clone was seen a few times. The genes are named according to mouse. The read ends 4 residues early relative to the CDR3; the germline J gene fills the gap. V and J are TRBV13-3 and TRBJ1-1; tentatively, D is TRBD1 (6 bases). The CDR3 is 14 amino acids. Trimming removed 6 bases from V and 0 bases from J, with 12 bases in between. Germline V gene sequence: CDR1 NNHDY, CDR2 SYVADS. CDR3 DNA, as far as it was read: TGTGCCAGCATTCCGACAGGAGCAAACACA. This codes for CASIPTGANT. The full CDR3 is CASIPTGANTEVFF.

This clone was found a few times. Genes and germline are mouse. The read ends 4 residues shy of where the CDR3 ends; the end is completed using the germline J gene. The chain joins TRBV13-3 to TRBJ2-4; D unclear. Germline V gene data show CDR1 as NNHDY and CDR2 as SYVADS. The CDR3 runs 14 residues. V dropped 1 base and J dropped 3 bases, with 9 bases sitting between them. The sequenced CDR3 bases are TGTGCCAGCAGTGATCGCAGGAGCCAAAAC. It encodes CASSDRRSQN. The entire CDR3 protein reads CASSDRRSQNTLYF.

The sample holds many counts of this clone. The protein in this entry is translated from the DNA; at residue 11 it differs from the protein listed in TCRdb. Mouse names are used for the genes. The CDR3 is cut off 3 residues early in the read; its end comes from the germline J gene. The chain links TRBV1 to TRBJ1-3; possible D gene TRBD1, 5 bases. The length of the CDR3 is 14 residues. Germline CDR1 NSQYPW, CDR2 LRSPGD (reference sequence). Trimming cost V 3 bases and J 4 bases, with 10 bases left between them. The CDR3 DNA, read in part, is TGCACCTGCAGTGCGCTCAACAGGGGAAATACG. Protein sequence: CTCSALNRGNT. The entire CDR3 sequence reads CTCSALNRGNTLYF.

This clone was counted a few times. Germline and genes: mouse. From the germline J gene comes the end of the CDR3, since the read stops 4 residues before it. The rearrangement links TRBV1 to TRBJ2-1; 7 bases line up with TRBD1. Germline V gene sequence: CDR1 NSQYPW, CDR2 LRSPGD (reference sequence). The CDR3 length is 15 residues. The J segment lost 1 base and the V segment lost 3 bases, leaving 3 bases of the junction unmatched. The covered CDR3 bases are TGCACCTGCAGTGCTTACAGGGGAAACTATGCT. It translates to CTCSAYRGNYA. The full CDR3 is CTCSAYRGNYAEQFF. The full variable domain, its missing parts supplied by reference TRBV1 and TRBJ2-1, is VTLLEQNPRWRLVPRGQAVNLRCILKNSQYPWMSWYQQDLQKQLQWLFTLRSPGDKEVKSLPGADYLATRVTDTELRLQVANMSQGRTLYCTCSAYRGNYAEQFFGPGTRLTVL.

This clone has only a few counts. The listed genes are named as in mouse. The CDR3 end lies 4 residues beyond the end of the read and is filled in from the germline J gene. V is TRBV14 and J is TRBJ2-7, with 10 nucleotides matching TRBD1. CDR1 and CDR2 from the germline V gene are SGHDT and FRDEAV. The CDR3 is 16 residues long. CDR3 DNA (partial): TGTGCCAGCAGCCTAGGGACAGGGGAGAGGACTTAT. Translated: CASSLGTGERTY. The whole CDR3 region reads CASSLGTGERTYEQYF.

Details on this clone: Genes here carry mouse names. Read data end 4 residues before the CDR3 end; the end is taken from the germline J gene. V usage is TRBV19 and J usage is TRBJ2-7; D might be TRBD2 (6 bases). V shed 0 bases and J shed 0 bases, with 10 bases lying between them. This CDR3 contains 15 residues. CDR1 and CDR2 from the germline V gene are FNHDT and SITEND (reference sequence). Partial CDR3 DNA: TGTGCCAGCAGTATAGAGAATGGGGGCTCCTAT. Translation gives CASSIENGGSY. The complete CDR3 reads CASSIENGGSYEQYF.

The sample holds a few counts of this clone. Gene names are the mouse ones. From the germline J gene comes the end of the CDR3, since the read stops 4 residues before it. The rearrangement links TRBV13-3 to TRBJ1-4, with D unresolved. CDR1 is NNHDY and CDR2 is SYVADS in the germline V gene. This CDR3 contains 14 residues. The CDR3 sequence is CASSAGNWPERLFF. Incomplete CDR3 DNA: TGTGCCAGCAGTGCCGGGAACTGGCCCGAA. Looking up the rest from reference TRBV13-3 and TRBJ1-4 gives the full variable domain: EAAVTQSPRSKVAVTGGKVTLSCHQTNNHDYMYWYRQDTGHGLRLIHYSYVADSTEKGDIPDGYKASRPSQENFSLILELASLSQTAVYFCASSAGNWPERLFFGHGTKLSVL.

Details on this clone: The TCRdb protein fails to match the DNA translation at residue 12; the protein reported here was translated from the DNA. The genes are named according to mouse. Read sequence stops 3 residues before the CDR3 end, and the germline J gene provides the missing end. The chain joins TRBV31 to TRBJ1-6, with a tentative D call TRBD1 (6 bases). TRBJ1-6 is placed among ORFs of uncertain function. The CDR3 spans 15 residues. From germline, CDR1 is GKSSPN and CDR2 SITVG. V lost 3 bases, J lost 0 bases, and 9 bases lay in between. The sequenced part of the CDR3 DNA is TGTGCCTGGAGCCACAGGGATTCCTATAATTCGCCC. It is translated as CAWSHRDSYNSP. The CDR3, in full, reads CAWSHRDSYNSPLYF.

This clone was counted at least ten times. DNA and listed protein disagree at residue 13, so the protein shown here was translated from the DNA. Germline and genes here are mouse. CDR3 amino acids: CASSDLGRGDGNTLYF. CDR3 DNA (partial): TGTGCCAGCAGTGATCTCGGCAGGGGGGATGGAAATACG. The chain has TRBV13-3 and TRBJ1-3; TRBD1 matches 7 bases. The read falls 3 residues short of the CDR3 end, and the missing part is taken from the germline J gene. The CDR3 is made up of 16 amino acids. The germline CDR1 and CDR2 sequences are NNHDY and SYVADS. Trimming cost V 1 base and J 3 bases; bases outside gene matches: 7.

This clone was counted only a few times. The genes and germline here are from mouse. The read finishes 4 residues shy of the CDR3 end, and the germline J gene is used to complete it. J is TRBJ2-5 and V is TRBV13-3; no clear D gene. V shed 2 bases and J shed 0 bases, with 7 bases lying between them. Germline V CDR1 and CDR2: NNHDY, SYVADS. CDR3 size: 14 residues. The part of the CDR3 DNA that was read is TGTGCCAGCAGTGAACGACAAAACCAAGAC. Amino acids: CASSERQNQD. The whole CDR3 protein reads CASSERQNQDTQYF.